Described below is a single T cell receptor beta chain sequence and its context. No antigen is known for it. This specimen comes from a study of post-analysis software for immune sequencing data. The CDR3 consists of 11 residues. V lost 10 bases to trimming and J lost 1 base, with 8 bases between them. CDR1 and CDR2 (germline): ENHRY, SYGVKD. Unique-molecular-identifier-tagged TCR beta cDNA libraries were used. T cells numbering about 0.9 to 10 million yielded cDNA molecules that totaled roughly 500,000. From the PCR reads, TCRdb called clonotypes with MiXCR, one entry per CDR3 protein. The sample records about 820,000 distinct CDR3 sequences, 53% being singletons. Broader study findings: Patients had higher frequencies than controls of five or six TRBV segments, including TRBV5-6, TRBV5-1 and TRBV20-1. Normalized Chao1 diversity was significantly lower in multiple sclerosis patients than in controls.

This chain links TRBV10-3 with TRBJ2-7; TRBD2 is a possible D gene (5 bases). Sequencing used blood. This clonotype was obtained from a girl between 5 and 17 years old with multiple sclerosis. CDR3 protein: CATGSSYEQYF. CDR3 sequence (DNA): TGTGCCACGGGATCTTCCTACGAGCAGTACTTC.